Ten or more counts support the clone carrying this T cell receptor (beta chain). Antigen unknown. TCRdb called the reads again in MiXCR, with one record for every CDR3 protein. The table shows around 260,000 distinct CDR3 sequences, with less than 9.5% occurring only once. CDR1 and CDR2 (germline): MNHEY, SMNVEV (reference sequence). The junction had 1 base not matched to a gene; V was cut back by 6 bases and J by 2 bases. CDR3 length: 14 amino acids. This sample was taken from a study of T cell repertoires in cytomegalovirus infection. Study details: It was the public TCR beta signatures that indicated both CMV infection and matching HLA type. Overall study results and limits: Adding up the frequency of public TCR beta families identified people who carried CMV plus the relevant HLA. In two of eight donors, the top clonotype was HLA-C-restricted CMV-specific.

Sequencing was done on a sample of PBMCs. The V call is TRBV27, the J call TRBJ2-2, with TRBD2 matching over 9 bases. The receptor's source is a human donor in good health (CMV status not recorded). Some clones in this sample may be carry-over from other donors' samples. The CDR3 sequence: CASRRGGNTGELFF. The DNA of the CDR3 is TGTGCCAGCAGGCGGGGGGGCAACACCGGGGAGCTGTTTTTT.